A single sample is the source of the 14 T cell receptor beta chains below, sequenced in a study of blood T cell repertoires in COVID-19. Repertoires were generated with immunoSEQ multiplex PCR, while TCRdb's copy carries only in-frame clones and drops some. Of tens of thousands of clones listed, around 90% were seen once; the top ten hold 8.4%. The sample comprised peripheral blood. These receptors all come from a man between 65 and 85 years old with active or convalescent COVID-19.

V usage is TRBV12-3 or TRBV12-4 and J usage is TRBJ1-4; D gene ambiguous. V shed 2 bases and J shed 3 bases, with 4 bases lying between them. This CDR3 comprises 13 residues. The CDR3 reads CASSLFSNEKLFF. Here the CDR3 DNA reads TGTGCCAGCAGTTTATTCTCTAATGAAAAACTGTTTTTT.

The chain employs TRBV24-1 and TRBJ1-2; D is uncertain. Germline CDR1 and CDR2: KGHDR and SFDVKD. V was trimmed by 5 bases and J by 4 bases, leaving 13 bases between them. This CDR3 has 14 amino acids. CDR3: CATSVNSQSYGYTF. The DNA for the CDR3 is TGTGCCACCAGTGTCAACAGCCAAAGCTATGGCTACACCTTC.

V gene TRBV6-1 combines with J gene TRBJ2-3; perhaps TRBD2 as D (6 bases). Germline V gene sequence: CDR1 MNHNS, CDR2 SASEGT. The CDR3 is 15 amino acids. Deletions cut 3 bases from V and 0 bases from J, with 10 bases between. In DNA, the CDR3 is TGTGCCAGCAGTGACACGGGAGCTAGCACAGATACGCAGTATTTT. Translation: CASSDTGASTDTQYF.

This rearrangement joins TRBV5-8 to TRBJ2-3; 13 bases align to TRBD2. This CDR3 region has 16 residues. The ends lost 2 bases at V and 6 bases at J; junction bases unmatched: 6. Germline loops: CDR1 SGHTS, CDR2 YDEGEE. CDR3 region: CASSFTSGRAGDTQYF. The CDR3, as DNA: TGTGCCAGCAGCTTCACTAGCGGGAGGGCCGGGGATACGCAGTATTTT.

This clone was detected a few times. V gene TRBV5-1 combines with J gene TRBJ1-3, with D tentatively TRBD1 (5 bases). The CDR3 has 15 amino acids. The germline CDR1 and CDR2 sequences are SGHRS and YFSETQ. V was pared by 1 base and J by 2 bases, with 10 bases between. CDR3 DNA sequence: TGCGCCAGCAGCTTGAGGGGAGGGCCTGGAAACACCATATATTTT. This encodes CASSLRGGPGNTIYF.

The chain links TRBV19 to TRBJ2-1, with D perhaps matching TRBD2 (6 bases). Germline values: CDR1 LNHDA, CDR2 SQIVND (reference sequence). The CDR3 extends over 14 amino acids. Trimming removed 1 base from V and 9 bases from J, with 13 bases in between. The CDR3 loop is CASSIGPQGGEQFF. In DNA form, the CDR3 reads TGTGCCAGTAGTATAGGTCCCCAGGGAGGTGAGCAGTTCTTC.

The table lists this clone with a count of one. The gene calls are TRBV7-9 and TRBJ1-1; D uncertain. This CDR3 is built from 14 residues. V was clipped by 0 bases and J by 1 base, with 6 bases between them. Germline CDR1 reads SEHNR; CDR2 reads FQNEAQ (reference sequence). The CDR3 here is CASSLAGGNTEAFF. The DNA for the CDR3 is TGTGCCAGCAGCTTAGCGGGAGGGAACACTGAAGCTTTCTTT. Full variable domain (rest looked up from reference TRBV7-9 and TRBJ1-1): DTGVSQNPRHKITKRGQNVTFRCDPISEHNRLYWYRQTLGQGPEFLTYFQNEAQLEKSRLLSDRFSAERPKGSFSTLEIQRTEQGDSAMYLCASSLAGGNTEAFFGQGTRLTVV.

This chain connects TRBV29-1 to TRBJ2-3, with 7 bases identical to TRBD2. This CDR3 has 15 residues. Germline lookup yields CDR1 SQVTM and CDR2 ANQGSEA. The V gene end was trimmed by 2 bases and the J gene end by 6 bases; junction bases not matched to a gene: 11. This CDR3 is CSVEPGTGGRDTQYF. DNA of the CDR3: TGCAGCGTTGAACCGGGCACGGGGGGTAGGGATACGCAGTATTTT.

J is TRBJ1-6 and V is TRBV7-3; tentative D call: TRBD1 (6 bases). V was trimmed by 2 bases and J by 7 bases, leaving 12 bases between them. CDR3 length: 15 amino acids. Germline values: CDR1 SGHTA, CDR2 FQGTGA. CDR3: CASSLLGARNSPLHF. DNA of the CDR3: TGTGCCAGCAGCTTACTGGGGGCGCGGAATTCACCCCTCCACTTT. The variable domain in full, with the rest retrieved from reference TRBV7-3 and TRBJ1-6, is GAGVSQTPSNKVTEKGKYVELRCDPISGHTALYWYRQSLGQGPEFLIYFQGTGAADDSGLPNDRFFAVRPEGSVSTLKIQRTERGDSAVYLCASSLLGARNSPLHFGNGTRLTVT.

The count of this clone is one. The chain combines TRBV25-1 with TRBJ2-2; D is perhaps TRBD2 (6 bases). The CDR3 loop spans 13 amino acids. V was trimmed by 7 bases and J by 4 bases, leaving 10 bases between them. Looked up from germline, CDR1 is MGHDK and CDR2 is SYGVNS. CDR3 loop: CASTGEGTGELFF. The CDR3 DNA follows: TGTGCCAGCACGGGGGAAGGCACCGGGGAGCTGTTTTTT.

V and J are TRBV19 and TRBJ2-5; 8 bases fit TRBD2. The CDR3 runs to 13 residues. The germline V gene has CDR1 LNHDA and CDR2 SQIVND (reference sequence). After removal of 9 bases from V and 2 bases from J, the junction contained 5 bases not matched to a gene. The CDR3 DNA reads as TGTGCCAGCGAGGGACTAGATCAAGAGACCCAGTACTTC. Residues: CASEGLDQETQYF. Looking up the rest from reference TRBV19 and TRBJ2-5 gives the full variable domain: DGGITQSPKYLFRKEGQNVTLSCEQNLNHDAMYWYRQDPGQGLRLIYYSQIVNDFQKGDIAEGYSVSREKKESFPLTVTSAQKNPTAFYLCASEGLDQETQYFGPGTRLLVL.

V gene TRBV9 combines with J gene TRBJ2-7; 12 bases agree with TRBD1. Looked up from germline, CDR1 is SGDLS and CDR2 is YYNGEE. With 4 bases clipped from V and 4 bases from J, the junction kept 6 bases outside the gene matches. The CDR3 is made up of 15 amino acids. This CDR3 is CASSQPGQGAYEQYF. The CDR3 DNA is TGTGCCAGCAGCCAACCGGGACAGGGGGCTTACGAGCAGTACTTC.

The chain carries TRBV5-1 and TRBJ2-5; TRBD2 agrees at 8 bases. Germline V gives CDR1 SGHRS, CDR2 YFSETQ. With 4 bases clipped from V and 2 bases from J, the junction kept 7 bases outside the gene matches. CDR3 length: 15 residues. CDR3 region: CASSTGSGAQETQYF. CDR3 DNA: TGCGCCAGCAGCACAGGTAGCGGGGCGCAAGAGACCCAGTACTTC.

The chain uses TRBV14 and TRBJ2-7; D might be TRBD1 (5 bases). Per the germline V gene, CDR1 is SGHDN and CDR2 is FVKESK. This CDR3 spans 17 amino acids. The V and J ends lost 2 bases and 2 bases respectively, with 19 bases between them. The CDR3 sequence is CASSQLPIRAVAYEQYV. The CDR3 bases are TGTGCCAGCAGCCAACTCCCCATCAGGGCGGTTGCCTACGAGCAGTACGTC.